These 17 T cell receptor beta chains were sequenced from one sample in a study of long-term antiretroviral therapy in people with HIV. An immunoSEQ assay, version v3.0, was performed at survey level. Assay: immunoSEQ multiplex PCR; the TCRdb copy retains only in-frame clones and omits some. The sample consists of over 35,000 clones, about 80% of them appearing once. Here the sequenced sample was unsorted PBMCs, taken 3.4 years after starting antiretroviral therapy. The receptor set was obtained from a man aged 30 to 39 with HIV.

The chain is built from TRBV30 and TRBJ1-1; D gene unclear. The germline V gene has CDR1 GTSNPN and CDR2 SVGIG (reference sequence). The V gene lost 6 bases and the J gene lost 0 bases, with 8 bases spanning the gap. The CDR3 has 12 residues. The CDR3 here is CACGQMNTEAFF. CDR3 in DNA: TGTGCCTGCGGGCAGATGAACACTGAAGCTTTCTTT.

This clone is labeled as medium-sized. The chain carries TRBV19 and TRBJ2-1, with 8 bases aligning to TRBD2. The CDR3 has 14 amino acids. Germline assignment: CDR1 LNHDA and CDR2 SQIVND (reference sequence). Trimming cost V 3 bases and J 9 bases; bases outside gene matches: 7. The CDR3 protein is CASSIDRTSLEQFF. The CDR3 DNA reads TGTGCCAGTAGTATCGACAGGACTAGCCTTGAGCAGTTCTTC.

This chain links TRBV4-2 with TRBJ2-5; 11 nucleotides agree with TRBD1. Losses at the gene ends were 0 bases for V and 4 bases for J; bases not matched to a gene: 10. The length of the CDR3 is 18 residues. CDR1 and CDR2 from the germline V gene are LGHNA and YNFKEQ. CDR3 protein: CASSQDLVTGTGGETQYF. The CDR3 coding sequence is TGTGCCAGCAGCCAAGATCTAGTCACCGGGACAGGGGGAGAGACCCAGTACTTC.

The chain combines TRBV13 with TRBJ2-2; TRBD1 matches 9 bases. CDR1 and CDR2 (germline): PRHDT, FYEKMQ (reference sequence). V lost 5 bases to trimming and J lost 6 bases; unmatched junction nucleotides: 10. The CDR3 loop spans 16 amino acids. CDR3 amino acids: CASSPGGTGSPGELFF. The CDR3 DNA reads TGTGCCAGCAGCCCAGGGGGGACAGGGTCTCCCGGGGAGCTGTTTTTT. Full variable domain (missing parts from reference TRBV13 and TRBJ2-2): AAGVIQSPRHLIKEKRETATLKCYPIPRHDTVYWYQQGPGQDPQFLISFYEKMQSDKGSIPDRFSAQQFSDYHSELNMSSLELGDSALYFCASSPGGTGSPGELFFGEGSRLTVL.

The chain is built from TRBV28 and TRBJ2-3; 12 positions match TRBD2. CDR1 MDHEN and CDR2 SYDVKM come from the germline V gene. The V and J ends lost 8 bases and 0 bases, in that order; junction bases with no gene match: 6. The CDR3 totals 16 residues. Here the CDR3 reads CASFHLAGGSTDTQYF. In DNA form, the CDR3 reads TGTGCCAGCTTTCATCTAGCGGGAGGGAGCACAGATACGCAGTATTTT.

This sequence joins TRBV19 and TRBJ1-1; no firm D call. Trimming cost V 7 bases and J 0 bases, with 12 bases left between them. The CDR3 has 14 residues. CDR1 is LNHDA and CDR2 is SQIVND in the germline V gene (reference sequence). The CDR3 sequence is CASTRDMLNTEAFF. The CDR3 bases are TGTGCCAGTACCCGAGATATGTTGAACACTGAAGCTTTCTTT.

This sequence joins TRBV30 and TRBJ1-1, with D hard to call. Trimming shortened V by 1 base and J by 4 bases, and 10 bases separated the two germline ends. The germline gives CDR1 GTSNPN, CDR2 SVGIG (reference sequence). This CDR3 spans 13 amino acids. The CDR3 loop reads CAWSDDLFTEAFF. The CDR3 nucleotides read TGTGCCTGGAGTGACGACCTATTCACTGAAGCTTTCTTT.

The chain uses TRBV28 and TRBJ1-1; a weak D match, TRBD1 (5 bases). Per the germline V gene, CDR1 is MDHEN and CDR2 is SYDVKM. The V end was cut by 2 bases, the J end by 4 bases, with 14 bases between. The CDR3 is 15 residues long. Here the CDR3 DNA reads TGTGCCAGCAGTTTAATGAGGGGTTCGGCCACTGAAGCTTTCTTT. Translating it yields CASSLMRGSATEAFF.

This CDR3 is CASSLDSGGIYYNEQFF. For the CDR3, the DNA is TGTGCCAGCAGCTTAGACTCGGGAGGGATATATTACAATGAGCAGTTCTTC. The chain combines TRBV7-2 with TRBJ2-1; 8 bases align to TRBD2. This CDR3 has 17 amino acids. The junction had 9 bases not matched to a gene; V was cut back by 1 base and J by 4 bases. CDR1 is SGHTA and CDR2 is FQGNSA in the germline V gene.

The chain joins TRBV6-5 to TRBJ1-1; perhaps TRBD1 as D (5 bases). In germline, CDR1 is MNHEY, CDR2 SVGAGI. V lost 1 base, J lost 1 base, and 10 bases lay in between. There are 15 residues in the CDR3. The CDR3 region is CASSYFPGENTEAFF. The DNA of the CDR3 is TGTGCCAGCAGTTACTTTCCGGGGGAGAACACTGAAGCTTTCTTT.

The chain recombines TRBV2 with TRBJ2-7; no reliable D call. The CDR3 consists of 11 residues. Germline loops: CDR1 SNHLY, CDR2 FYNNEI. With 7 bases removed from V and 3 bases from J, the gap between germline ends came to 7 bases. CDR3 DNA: TGTGCCAGCACTGGTCGCTACGAGCAGTACTTC. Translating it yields CASTGRYEQYF.

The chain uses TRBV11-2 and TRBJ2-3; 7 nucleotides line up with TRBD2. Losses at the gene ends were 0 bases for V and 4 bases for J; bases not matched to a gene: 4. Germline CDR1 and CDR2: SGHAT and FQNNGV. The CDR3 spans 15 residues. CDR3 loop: CASSLEGGAPDTQYF. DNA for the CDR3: TGTGCCAGCAGCTTAGAGGGAGGGGCCCCAGATACGCAGTATTTT.

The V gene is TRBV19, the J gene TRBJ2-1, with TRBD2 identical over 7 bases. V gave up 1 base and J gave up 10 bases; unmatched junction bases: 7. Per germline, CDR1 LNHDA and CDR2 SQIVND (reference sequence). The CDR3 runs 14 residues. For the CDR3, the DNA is TGTGCCAGTAGTATAGTGGGCGGGAGCGGGGAGCAGTTCTTC. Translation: CASSIVGGSGEQFF.

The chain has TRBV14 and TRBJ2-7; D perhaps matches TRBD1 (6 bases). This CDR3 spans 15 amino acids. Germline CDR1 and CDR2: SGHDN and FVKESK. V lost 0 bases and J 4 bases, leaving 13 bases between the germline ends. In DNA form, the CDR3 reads TGTGCCAGCAGCCAAGATTTGGTCAGGGGATACGAGCAGTACTTC. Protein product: CASSQDLVRGYEQYF.

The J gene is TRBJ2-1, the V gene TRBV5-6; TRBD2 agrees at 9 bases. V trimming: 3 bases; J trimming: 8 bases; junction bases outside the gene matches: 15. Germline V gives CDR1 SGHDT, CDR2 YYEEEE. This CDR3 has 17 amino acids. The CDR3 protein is CASSWAPMAGGPHEQFF. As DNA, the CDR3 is TGTGCCAGCAGCTGGGCCCCCATGGCGGGAGGGCCGCATGAGCAGTTCTTC. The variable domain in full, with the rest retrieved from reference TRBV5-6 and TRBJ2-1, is DAGVTQSPTHLIKTRGQQVTLRCSPKSGHDTVSWYQQALGQGPQFIFQYYEEEERQRGNFPDRFSGHQFPNYSSELNVNALLLGDSALYLCASSWAPMAGGPHEQFFGPGTRLTVL.

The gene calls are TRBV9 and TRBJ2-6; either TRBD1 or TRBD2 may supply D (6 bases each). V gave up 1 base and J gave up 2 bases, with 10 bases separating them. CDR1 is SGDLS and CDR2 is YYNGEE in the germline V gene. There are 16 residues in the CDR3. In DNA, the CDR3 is TGTGCCAGCAGCGTATCCGGGGGCCCTGGGGCCAACGTCCTGACTTTC. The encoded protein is CASSVSGGPGANVLTF.

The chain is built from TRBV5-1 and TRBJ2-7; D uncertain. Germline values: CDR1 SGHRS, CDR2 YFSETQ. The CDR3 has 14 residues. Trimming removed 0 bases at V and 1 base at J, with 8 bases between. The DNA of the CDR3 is TGCGCCAGCAGCTTGGACAGATTGTCCTACGAGCAGTACTTC. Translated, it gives CASSLDRLSYEQYF. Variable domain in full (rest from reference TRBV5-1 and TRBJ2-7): KAGVTQTPRYLIKTRGQQVTLSCSPISGHRSVSWYQQTPGQGLQFLFEYFSETQRNKGNFPGRFSGRQFSNSRSEMNVSTLELGDSALYLCASSLDRLSYEQYFGPGTRLTVT.